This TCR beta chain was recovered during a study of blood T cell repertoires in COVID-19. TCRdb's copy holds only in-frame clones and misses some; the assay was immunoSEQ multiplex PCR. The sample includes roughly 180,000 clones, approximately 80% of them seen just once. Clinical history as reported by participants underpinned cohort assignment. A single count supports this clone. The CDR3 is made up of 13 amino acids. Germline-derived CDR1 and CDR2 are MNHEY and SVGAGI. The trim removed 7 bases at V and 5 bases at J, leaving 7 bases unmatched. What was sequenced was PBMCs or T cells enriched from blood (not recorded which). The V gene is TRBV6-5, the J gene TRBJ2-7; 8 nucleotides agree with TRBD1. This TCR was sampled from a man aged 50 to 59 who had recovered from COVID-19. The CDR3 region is CASKGQGANEQYF. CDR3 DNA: TGTGCCAGCAAAGGTCAGGGGGCTAACGAGCAGTACTTC.